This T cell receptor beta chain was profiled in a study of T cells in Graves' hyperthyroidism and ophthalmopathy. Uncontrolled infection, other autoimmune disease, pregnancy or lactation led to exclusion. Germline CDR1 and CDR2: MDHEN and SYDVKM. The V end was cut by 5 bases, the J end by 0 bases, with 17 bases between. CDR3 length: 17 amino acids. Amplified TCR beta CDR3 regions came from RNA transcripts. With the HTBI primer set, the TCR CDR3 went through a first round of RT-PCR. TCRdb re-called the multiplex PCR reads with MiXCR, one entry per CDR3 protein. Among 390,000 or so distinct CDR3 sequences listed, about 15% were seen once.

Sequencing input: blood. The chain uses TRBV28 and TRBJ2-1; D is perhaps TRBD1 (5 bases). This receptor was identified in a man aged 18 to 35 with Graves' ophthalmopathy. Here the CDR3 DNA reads TGTGCCAGCAGTACGACCCAGACAGCCGTCTCCTACAATGAGCAGTTCTTC. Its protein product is CASSTTQTAVSYNEQFF. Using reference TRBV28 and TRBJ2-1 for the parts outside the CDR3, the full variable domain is DVKVTQSSRYLVKRTGEKVFLECVQDMDHENMFWYRQDPGLGLRLIYFSYDVKMKEKGDIPEGYSVSREKKERFSLILESASTNQTSMYLCASSTTQTAVSYNEQFFGPGTRLTVL.